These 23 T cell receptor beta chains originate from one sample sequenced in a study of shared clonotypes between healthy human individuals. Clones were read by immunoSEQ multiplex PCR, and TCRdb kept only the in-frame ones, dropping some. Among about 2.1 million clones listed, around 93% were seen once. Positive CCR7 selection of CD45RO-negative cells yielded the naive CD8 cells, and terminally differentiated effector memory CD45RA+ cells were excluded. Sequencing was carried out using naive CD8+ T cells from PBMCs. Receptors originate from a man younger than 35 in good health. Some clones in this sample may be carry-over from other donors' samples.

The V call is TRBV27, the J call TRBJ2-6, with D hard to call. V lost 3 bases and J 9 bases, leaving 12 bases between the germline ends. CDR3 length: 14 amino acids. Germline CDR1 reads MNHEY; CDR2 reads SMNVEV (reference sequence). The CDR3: CASSFRAPHNVLTF. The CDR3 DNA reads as TGTGCCAGCAGTTTCCGGGCACCTCACAACGTCCTGACTTTC.

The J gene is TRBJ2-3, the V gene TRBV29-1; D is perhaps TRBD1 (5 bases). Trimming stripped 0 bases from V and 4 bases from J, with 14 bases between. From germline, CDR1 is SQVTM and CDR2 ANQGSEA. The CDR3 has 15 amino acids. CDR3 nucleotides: TGCAGCGTTGAAGAGGGTCAGGGTTGGGCAGATACGCAGTATTTT. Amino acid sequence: CSVEEGQGWADTQYF.

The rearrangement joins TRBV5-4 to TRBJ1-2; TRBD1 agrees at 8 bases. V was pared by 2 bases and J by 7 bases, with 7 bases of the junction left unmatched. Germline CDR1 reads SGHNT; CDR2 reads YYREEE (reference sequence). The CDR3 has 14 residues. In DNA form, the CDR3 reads TGTGCCAGCAGCTTAACTACAGGGACAGGTGGCTACACCTTC. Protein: CASSLTTGTGGYTF.

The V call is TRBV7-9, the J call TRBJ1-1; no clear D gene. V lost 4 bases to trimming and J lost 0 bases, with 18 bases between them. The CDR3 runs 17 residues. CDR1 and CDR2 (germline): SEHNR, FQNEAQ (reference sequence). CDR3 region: CASSSPMEGELNTEAFF. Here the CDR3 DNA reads TGTGCCAGCAGCTCCCCGATGGAAGGAGAATTGAACACTGAAGCTTTCTTT.

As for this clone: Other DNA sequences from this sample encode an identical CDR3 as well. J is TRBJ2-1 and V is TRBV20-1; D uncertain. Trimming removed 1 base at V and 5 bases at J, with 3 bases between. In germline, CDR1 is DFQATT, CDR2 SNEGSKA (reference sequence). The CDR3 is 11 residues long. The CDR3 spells CSARGHNEQFF. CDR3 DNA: TGCAGTGCTAGAGGTCACAATGAGCAGTTCTTC.

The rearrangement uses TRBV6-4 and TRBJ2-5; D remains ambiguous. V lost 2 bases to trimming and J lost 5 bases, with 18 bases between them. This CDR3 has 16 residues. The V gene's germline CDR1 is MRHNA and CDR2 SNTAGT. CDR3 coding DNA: TGTGCCAGCAGTGACCCAACCCAAGGGAAGAGGGAGACCCAGTACTTC. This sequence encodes CASSDPTQGKRETQYF.

In nucleotides, the CDR3 is TGTGCCAGTAGTAGACGGACTAGCGGGAGTGAGCAGTTCTTC. It encodes CASSRRTSGSEQFF. This rearrangement joins TRBV19 to TRBJ2-1; TRBD2 matches 13 bases. This CDR3 is built from 14 residues. The V segment lost 4 bases and the J segment 9 bases; nucleotides outside the gene matches: 3. Germline assignment: CDR1 LNHDA and CDR2 SQIVND (reference sequence).

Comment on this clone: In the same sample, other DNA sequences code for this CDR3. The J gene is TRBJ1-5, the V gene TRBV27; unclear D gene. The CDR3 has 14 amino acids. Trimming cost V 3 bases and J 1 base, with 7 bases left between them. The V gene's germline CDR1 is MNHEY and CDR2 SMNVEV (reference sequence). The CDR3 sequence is CASSLTGSNQPQHF. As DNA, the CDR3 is TGTGCCAGCAGTTTGACGGGGAGCAATCAGCCCCAGCATTTT.

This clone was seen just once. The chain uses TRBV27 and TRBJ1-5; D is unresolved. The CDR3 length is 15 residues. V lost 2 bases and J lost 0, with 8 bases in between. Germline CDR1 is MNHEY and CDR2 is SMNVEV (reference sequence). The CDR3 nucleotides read TGTGCCAGCAGTTTAGAATACCATAGCAATCAGCCCCAGCATTTT. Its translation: CASSLEYHSNQPQHF.

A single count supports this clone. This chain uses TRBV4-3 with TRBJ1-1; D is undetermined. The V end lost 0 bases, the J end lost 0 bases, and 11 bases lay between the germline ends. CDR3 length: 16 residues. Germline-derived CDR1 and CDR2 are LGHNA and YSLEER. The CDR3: CASSQDSAAMNTEAFF. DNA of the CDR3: TGCGCCAGCAGCCAAGATTCGGCGGCTATGAACACTGAAGCTTTCTTT.

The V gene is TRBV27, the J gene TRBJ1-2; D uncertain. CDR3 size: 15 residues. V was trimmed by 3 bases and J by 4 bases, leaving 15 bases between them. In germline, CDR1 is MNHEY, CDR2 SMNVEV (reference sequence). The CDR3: CASSFSAGLAYGYTF. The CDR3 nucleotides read TGTGCCAGCAGTTTCTCTGCGGGTCTGGCCTATGGCTACACCTTC.

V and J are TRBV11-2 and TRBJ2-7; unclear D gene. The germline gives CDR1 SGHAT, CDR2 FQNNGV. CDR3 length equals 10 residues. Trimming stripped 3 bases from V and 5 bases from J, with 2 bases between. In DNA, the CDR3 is TGTGCCAGCAGCTTCCACGAGCAGTACTTC. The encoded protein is CASSFHEQYF.

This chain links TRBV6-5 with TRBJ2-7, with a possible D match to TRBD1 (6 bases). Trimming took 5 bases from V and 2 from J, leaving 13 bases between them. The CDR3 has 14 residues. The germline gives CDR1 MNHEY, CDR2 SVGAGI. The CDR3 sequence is CASSHRVGAYEQYF. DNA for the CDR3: TGTGCCAGCAGTCACAGGGTGGGAGCCTACGAGCAGTACTTC.

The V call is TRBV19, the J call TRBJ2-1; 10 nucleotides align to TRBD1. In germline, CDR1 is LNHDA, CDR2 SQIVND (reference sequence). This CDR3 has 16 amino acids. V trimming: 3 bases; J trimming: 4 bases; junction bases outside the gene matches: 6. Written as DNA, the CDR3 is TGTGCCAGTAGTATTCTTGGGACAGGGGTATACAATGAGCAGTTCTTC. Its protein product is CASSILGTGVYNEQFF.

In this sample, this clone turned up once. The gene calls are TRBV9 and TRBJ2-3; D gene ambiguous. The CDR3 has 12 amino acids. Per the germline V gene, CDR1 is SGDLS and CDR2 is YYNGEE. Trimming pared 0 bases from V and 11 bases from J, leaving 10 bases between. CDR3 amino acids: CASSVDSDLQYF. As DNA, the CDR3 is TGTGCCAGCAGCGTAGACTCAGACTTGCAGTATTTT.

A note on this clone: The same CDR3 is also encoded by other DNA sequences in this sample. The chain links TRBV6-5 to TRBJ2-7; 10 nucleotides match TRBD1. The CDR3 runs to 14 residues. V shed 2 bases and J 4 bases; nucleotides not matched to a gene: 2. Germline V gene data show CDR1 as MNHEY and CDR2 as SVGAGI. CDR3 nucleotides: TGTGCCAGCAGTTACGCGGGACAGGGGTACGAGCAGTACTTC. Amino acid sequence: CASSYAGQGYEQYF.

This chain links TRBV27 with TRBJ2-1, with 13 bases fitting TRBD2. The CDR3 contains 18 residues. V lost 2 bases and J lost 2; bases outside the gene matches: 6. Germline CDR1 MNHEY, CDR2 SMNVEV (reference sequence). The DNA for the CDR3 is TGTGCCAGCAGTTTAGGGACTAGCGGGGTCCGGGCCTACAATGAGCAGTTCTTC. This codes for CASSLGTSGVRAYNEQFF.

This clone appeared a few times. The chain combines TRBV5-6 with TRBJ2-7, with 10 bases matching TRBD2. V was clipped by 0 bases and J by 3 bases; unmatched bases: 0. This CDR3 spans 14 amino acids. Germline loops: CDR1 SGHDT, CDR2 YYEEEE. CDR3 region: CASSLGTSGYEQYF. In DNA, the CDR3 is TGTGCCAGCAGCTTGGGGACTAGCGGCTACGAGCAGTACTTC.

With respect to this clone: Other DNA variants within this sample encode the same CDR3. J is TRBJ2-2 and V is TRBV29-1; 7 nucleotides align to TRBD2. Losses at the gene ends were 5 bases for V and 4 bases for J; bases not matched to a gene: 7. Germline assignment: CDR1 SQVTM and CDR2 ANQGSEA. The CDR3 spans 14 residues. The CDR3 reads CSVLAGDRTGELFF. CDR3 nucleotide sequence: TGCAGCGTTCTCGCGGGAGATCGCACCGGGGAGCTGTTTTTT.

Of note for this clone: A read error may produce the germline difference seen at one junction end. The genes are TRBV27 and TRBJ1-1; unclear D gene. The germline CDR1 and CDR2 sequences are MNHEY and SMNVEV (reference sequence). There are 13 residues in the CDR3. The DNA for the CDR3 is TGTGCCAGCCGTTTTGCCCCAAACACTGAAGCTTTCTTT. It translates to CASRFAPNTEAFF.

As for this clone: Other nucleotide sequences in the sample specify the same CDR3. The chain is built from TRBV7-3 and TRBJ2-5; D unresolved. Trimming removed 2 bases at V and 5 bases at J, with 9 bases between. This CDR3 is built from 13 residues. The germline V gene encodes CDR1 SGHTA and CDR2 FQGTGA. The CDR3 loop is CASSLGVGETQYF. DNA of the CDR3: TGTGCCAGCAGCTTAGGCGTGGGCGAGACCCAGTACTTC.

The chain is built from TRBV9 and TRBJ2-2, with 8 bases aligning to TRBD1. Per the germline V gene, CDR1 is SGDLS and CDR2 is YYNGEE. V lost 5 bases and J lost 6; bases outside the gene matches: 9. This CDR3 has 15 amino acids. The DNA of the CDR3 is TGTGCCAGCAGTCTCGGGACAGGAGTCCCCGGGGAGCTGTTTTTT. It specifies CASSLGTGVPGELFF.

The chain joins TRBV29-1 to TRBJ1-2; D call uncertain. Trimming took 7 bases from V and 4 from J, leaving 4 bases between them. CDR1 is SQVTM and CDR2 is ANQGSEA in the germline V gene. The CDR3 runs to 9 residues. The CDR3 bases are TGCAGCGCCTCCTATGGCTACACCTTC. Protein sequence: CSASYGYTF.